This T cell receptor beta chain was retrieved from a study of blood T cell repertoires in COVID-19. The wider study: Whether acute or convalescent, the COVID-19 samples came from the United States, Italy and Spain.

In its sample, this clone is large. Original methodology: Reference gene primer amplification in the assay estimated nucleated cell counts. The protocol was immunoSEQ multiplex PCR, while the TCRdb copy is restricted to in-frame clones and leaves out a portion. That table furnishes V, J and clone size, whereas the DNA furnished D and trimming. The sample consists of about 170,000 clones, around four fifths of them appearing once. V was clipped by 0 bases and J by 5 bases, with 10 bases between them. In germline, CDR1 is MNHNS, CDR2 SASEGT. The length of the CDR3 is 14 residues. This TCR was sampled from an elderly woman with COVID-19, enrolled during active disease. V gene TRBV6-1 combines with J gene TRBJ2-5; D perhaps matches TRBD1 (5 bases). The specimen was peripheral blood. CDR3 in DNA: TGTGCCAGCAGTGAAGCGGGGCACGTCGAGACCCAGTACTTC. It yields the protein CASSEAGHVETQYF.